These 19 T cell receptor beta chains share one sample of origin, sequenced in a study of beta chain features in type 1 diabetes. No antigen has been identified for these receptors. Expressed TCRB transcripts were sequenced after all isolated RNA was converted to cDNA. Measured with immunoSEQ multiplex PCR; TCRdb has only the in-frame clones, and not every one. This sample has 300,000 or so clones, with roughly 8.8% found just once. Study-wide results and caveats: Significant though moderate, a shortening of TCRB CDR3s appeared in all four CD4+ subsets of Type 1 diabetes patients.

The sequenced material came from central memory CD4+ T cells from blood. The receptors originated from a man aged 30-40 years with type 1 diabetes.

This clone was found once. The chain employs TRBV4-3 and TRBJ1-5; D gene unclear. Trimming shortened V by 0 bases and J by 7 bases, and 7 bases separated the two germline ends. This CDR3 has 13 amino acids. The germline V gene has CDR1 LGHNA and CDR2 YSLEER. The CDR3 loop is CASSQDIEQPQHF. In DNA, the CDR3 is TGCGCCAGCAGCCAAGATATCGAGCAGCCCCAGCATTTT.

V is TRBV10-2 and J is TRBJ2-2; D is perhaps TRBD1 or TRBD2 (5 bases each). The CDR3 has 14 residues. V was trimmed by 7 bases and J by 2 bases, leaving 11 bases between them. Germline CDR1 and CDR2: WSHSY and SAAADI. The CDR3 reads CASTWGYNTGELFF. The CDR3 nucleotides read TGCGCCAGCACATGGGGGTACAACACCGGGGAGCTGTTTTTT.

This clone occurred a few times. This chain connects TRBV28 to TRBJ1-1; D not resolved. CDR1 is MDHEN, CDR2 SYDVKM, per germline. The CDR3 runs to 14 residues. Trimming shortened V by 10 bases and J by 3 bases, and 18 bases separated the two germline ends. The CDR3 bases are TGTGCCATCACTAGGACGGTACCCCACACTGAAGCTTTCTTT. Amino acid sequence: CAITRTVPHTEAFF.

This clone was counted ten times or more. The J gene is TRBJ1-2, the V gene TRBV2; 8 bases align to TRBD1. The CDR3 runs 14 residues. With 0 bases clipped from V and 3 bases from J, the junction kept 0 bases outside the gene matches. The germline V gene has CDR1 SNHLY and CDR2 FYNNEI. The CDR3 sequence is CASSEATGDYGYTF. As DNA, the CDR3 is TGTGCCAGCAGTGAAGCGACAGGGGACTATGGCTACACCTTC.

The rearrangement joins TRBV18 to TRBJ2-2, with D possibly TRBD1 on 5 matching bases. CDR1 KGHSH and CDR2 LQKENI come from the germline V gene. V lost 5 bases to trimming and J lost 5 bases, with 9 bases between them. The CDR3 is 13 amino acids. The CDR3 here is CASSSGITGELFF. The CDR3, as DNA: TGTGCCAGCTCATCAGGGATTACCGGGGAGCTGTTTTTT.

The V gene is TRBV29-1, the J gene TRBJ1-1; 9 positions match TRBD1. The CDR3 has 14 residues. Unmatched junction bases numbered 6, after V lost 1 base and J lost 6 bases. Germline V gene sequence: CDR1 SQVTM, CDR2 ANQGSEA. Here the CDR3 reads CSVEATTGGSEAFF. CDR3 coding DNA: TGCAGCGTTGAAGCCACTACAGGGGGCTCTGAAGCTTTCTTT. Together with reference TRBV29-1 and TRBJ1-1, the CDR3 gives the full variable domain: SAVISQKPSRDICQRGTSLTIQCQVDSQVTMMFWYRQQPGQSLTLIATANQGSEATYESGFVIDKFPISRPNLTFSTLTVSNMSPEDSSIYLCSVEATTGGSEAFFGQGTRLTVV.

The chain couples TRBV9 to TRBJ2-3; the D gene is possibly TRBD2 (6 bases). Germline CDR1 is SGDLS and CDR2 is YYNGEE. The ends were cut back, 4 bases at V and 13 bases at J, with 19 bases in the middle. The CDR3 runs 13 residues. In nucleotides, the CDR3 is TGTGCCAGCAGCCCCAATGGACTACGACCAGAGTATTTT. Amino acids: CASSPNGLRPEYF. The variable domain in full, completed from reference TRBV9 and TRBJ2-3, reads DSGVTQTPKHLITATGQRVTLRCSPRSGDLSVYWYQQSLDQGLQFLIQYYNGEERAKGNILERFSAQQFPDLHSELNLSSLELGDSALYFCASSPNGLRPEYFGPGTRLTVL.

There are a few counts of this clone. The J gene is TRBJ2-7, the V gene TRBV6-5, with TRBD1 identical over 7 bases. This CDR3 has 15 residues. Unmatched junction bases numbered 9, after V lost 7 bases and J lost 0 bases. Germline lookup yields CDR1 MNHEY and CDR2 SVGAGI. The CDR3 reads CASTSGTDFSYEQYF. CDR3 nucleotides: TGTGCCAGCACGTCTGGGACAGATTTCTCCTACGAGCAGTACTTC.

The J gene is TRBJ2-1, the V gene TRBV12-5, with D possibly being TRBD1 (6 bases). CDR1 LGHNT and CDR2 FRNRAP come from the germline V gene. The CDR3 is 17 amino acids. Trimming left V 1 base short and J 4 bases short, with 17 bases between. The CDR3 DNA follows: TGTGCTAGTGGTTTGGCAACCGGGACACCTGATTACAATGAGCAGTTCTTC. Translating it yields CASGLATGTPDYNEQFF.

Remarks on this clone: Sequence at one end of the junction differs from germline and may be a read error. This chain connects TRBV7-7 to TRBJ1-4; 10 bases agree with TRBD1. Per the germline V gene, CDR1 is SSHAT and CDR2 is FNYEAQ (reference sequence). The CDR3 is 14 residues long. The CDR3 nucleotides are TGTGCTAGCAGCCCGGGACAGGGGAGTGAAAAACTGTTTTTT. It codes for CASSPGQGSEKLFF.

The V gene is TRBV7-2, the J gene TRBJ2-7; 7 nucleotides line up with TRBD1. CDR1 and CDR2 from the germline V gene are SGHTA and FQGNSA. The length of the CDR3 is 14 residues. Trimming at V came to 2 bases and at J to 3 bases, leaving 4 bases not matched to a gene. The CDR3 nucleotides read TGTGCCAGCAGCTTAACTAGACAGGGCTACGAGCAGTACTTC. Its protein is CASSLTRQGYEQYF.

In its sample, this clone was seen a few times. In DNA form, the CDR3 reads TGTGCCAGCAGTTACGGGGAGGGGGGAAACTATGGCTACACCTTC. This sequence encodes CASSYGEGGNYGYTF. The chain joins TRBV6-5 to TRBJ1-2; perhaps TRBD1 as D (6 bases). The V gene's germline CDR1 is MNHEY and CDR2 SVGAGI. V dropped 2 bases and J dropped 2 bases, with 12 bases sitting between them. This CDR3 is 15 amino acids long.

This clone was detected only a few times. The chain combines TRBV12-2 with TRBJ2-1; the D call of TRBD2 is as the table states it, not checked on the DNA. TRBV12-2 corresponds to a pseudogene. The CDR3 loop spans 16 amino acids. CDR3 coding DNA: TGTGCAAGTCGCTTAGCGGCAGGAGGGCTTTACAATGAGCAGTTCTTC. It encodes CASRLAAGGLYNEQFF.

There are a few counts of this clone. V is TRBV6-5 and J is TRBJ2-1; D remains ambiguous. The CDR3 loop spans 13 amino acids. Trimming shortened V by 4 bases and J by 10 bases, and 14 bases separated the two germline ends. Per the germline V gene, CDR1 is MNHEY and CDR2 is SVGAGI. The CDR3 spells CASSLLGAVEQFF. The DNA for the CDR3 is TGTGCCAGCAGTTTGCTCGGAGCCGTGGAGCAGTTCTTC.

CDR3 region: CASSPDGQVRVGYTF. CDR3 in DNA: TGTGCCAGCAGCCCAGACGGGCAGGTGAGGGTTGGCTACACCTTC. The V gene is TRBV11-2, the J gene TRBJ1-2; D ambiguous. Germline CDR1 is SGHAT and CDR2 is FQNNGV. The CDR3 extends over 15 amino acids. Trimming shortened V by 5 bases and J by 7 bases, and 20 bases separated the two germline ends.

This clone showed up just a few times. The chain links TRBV7-8 to TRBJ2-1; D may be TRBD1 or TRBD2 (5 bases each). This CDR3 has 12 residues. Germline V lookup: CDR1 SGHVS, CDR2 FQNEAQ. Trimming pared 4 bases from V and 12 bases from J, leaving 13 bases between. CDR3 sequence: CASSSGPLGQFF. The CDR3 coding sequence is TGTGCCAGCAGCTCGGGACCCCTCGGGCAGTTCTTC.

This clone appeared a few times. The chain has TRBV20-1 and TRBJ2-3, with D perhaps TRBD2 (6 bases). V lost 5 bases and J 9 bases, leaving 9 bases between the germline ends. The CDR3 contains 10 residues. Germline V lookup: CDR1 DFQATT, CDR2 SNEGSKA (reference sequence). The CDR3 sequence: CSAGGATQYF. In DNA, the CDR3 is TGCAGTGCTGGCGGGGCCACGCAGTATTTT.

The chain is built from TRBV6-1 and TRBJ2-5, with D uncertain. This CDR3 spans 15 amino acids. CDR1 is MNHNS and CDR2 is SASEGT in the germline V gene. Trimming removed 2 bases at V and 4 bases at J, with 14 bases between. CDR3: CASSERAPPGETQYF. The CDR3 DNA reads as TGTGCCAGCAGTGAAAGGGCCCCGCCGGGAGAGACCCAGTACTTC.

Only a few counts were recorded for this clone. V usage is TRBV2 and J usage is TRBJ2-5; TRBD1 agrees at 7 bases. Germline CDR1 SNHLY, CDR2 FYNNEI. This CDR3 is 15 amino acids long. V dropped 5 bases and J dropped 2; count of bases not matched to a gene: 8. The CDR3 nucleotides read TGTGCCAGCAGTCAAAACAGGGGAGCGCAAGAGACCCAGTACTTC. This sequence encodes CASSQNRGAQETQYF.